These 2 T cell receptor beta chains originate from one sample sequenced in a study of cytomegalovirus exposure and HLA in healthy donors. Sequenced by immunoSEQ multiplex PCR; TCRdb stores in-frame clones only, minus some. The sample lists fewer than 85,000 clones; 94% were seen once. The sample was PBMCs. These receptors all stem from a woman between 18 and 29 years old in good health and CMV-seronegative.

This chain uses TRBV4-3 with TRBJ2-1; D remains ambiguous. Trimming removed 0 bases from V and 6 bases from J, with 12 bases in between. The V gene's germline CDR1 is LGHNA and CDR2 YSLEER. The CDR3 spans 15 residues. CDR3 in DNA: TGCGCCAGCAGCCAAGACCGTTTAGCTGTCAATGAGCAGTTCTTC. Its translation is CASSQDRLAVNEQFF.

Note on this clone: One end of the junction fails to match germline, which may point to a read error. J is TRBJ2-3 and V is TRBV7-7, with a tentative D call TRBD2 (6 bases). The CDR3 loop spans 16 amino acids. Germline lookup yields CDR1 SSHAT and CDR2 FNYEAQ (reference sequence). CDR3 region: CASSLEAGSSTDTQYF. The CDR3 DNA reads TGTGCTAGCAGCTTAGAGGCGGGGTCTAGCACAGATACGCAGTATTTT.